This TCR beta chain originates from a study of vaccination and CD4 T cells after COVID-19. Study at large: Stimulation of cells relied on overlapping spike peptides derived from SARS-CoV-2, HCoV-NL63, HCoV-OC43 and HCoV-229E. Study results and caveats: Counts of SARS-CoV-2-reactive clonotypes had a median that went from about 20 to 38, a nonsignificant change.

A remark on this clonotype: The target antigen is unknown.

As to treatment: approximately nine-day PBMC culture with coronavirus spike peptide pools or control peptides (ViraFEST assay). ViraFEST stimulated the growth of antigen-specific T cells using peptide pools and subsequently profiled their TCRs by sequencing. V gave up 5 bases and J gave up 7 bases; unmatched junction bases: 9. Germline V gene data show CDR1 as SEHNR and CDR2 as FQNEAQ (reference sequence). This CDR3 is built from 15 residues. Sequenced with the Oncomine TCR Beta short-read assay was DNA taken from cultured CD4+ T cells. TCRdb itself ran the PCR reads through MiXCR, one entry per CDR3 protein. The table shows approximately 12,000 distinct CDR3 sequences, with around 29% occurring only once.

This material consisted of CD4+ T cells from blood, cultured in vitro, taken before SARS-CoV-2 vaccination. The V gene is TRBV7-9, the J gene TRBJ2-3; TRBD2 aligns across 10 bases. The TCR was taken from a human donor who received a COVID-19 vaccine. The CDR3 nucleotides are TGTGCCAGCAGCCATCCGGGACTAGCGTCACATACGCAGTATTTT. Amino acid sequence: CASSHPGLASHTQYF.